This T cell receptor beta chain comes out of a study of shared clonotypes between healthy human individuals. Study as a whole: Donor composition was two women and three men, aged 18 to 49. Study results and caveats: Larger richness was generally estimated for naive than memory subsets. Rarefaction indicated that sorted-subset sequencing remained incomplete although depth was large.

Sequencing used immunoSEQ multiplex PCR; TCRdb keeps in-frame clones, though not all of them. The profile covers over a million clones, with 95% to 97% appearing a single time and about 1.2% taken by the ten largest. The CDR3 consists of 15 residues. With 8 bases removed from V and 2 bases from J, the gap between germline ends came to 18 bases. The germline V gene has CDR1 LNHDA and CDR2 SQIVND (reference sequence). The split of CD4+ cells yielded CD45RA+ naive and CD45RA-negative memory subsets. On this clone: Its antigen is still unknown.

Sequencing input: naive CD4+ T cells sorted from blood. The subset denotes: CD45RA+ positively selected. V and J are TRBV19 and TRBJ1-1; tentatively, D is TRBD1 (5 bases). The receptor's source is a man in his thirties or forties in good health. The CDR3 bases are TGTGCCAGTGACGCAGGGATGTCGAGAAACACTGAAGCTTTCTTT. It codes for CASDAGMSRNTEAFF.